This TCR beta chain is drawn from a study of cytomegalovirus exposure and HLA in healthy donors. CDR3 size: 14 residues. Trimming at V came to 3 bases and at J to 6 bases, leaving 5 bases not matched to a gene. The germline V gene has CDR1 LGHNT and CDR2 FRNRAP. Primers: 60 Vbeta forward and 13 Jbeta reverse. Using immunoSEQ multiplex PCR, the repertoire was profiled, and TCRdb retains in-frame clones only, with some absent. This repertoire shows approximately 220,000 clones, more than 60% found once; its top ten account for about 0.23%. The TCR originated in a girl aged 2-10 years in good health and CMV-seronegative. This sequence joins TRBV12-5 and TRBJ1-5, with 7 positions matching TRBD1. The sequencing sample was made of PBMCs. This chain's CDR3 is CASGFTGVGQPQHF. For the CDR3, the DNA is TGTGCTAGTGGTTTTACAGGGGTGGGTCAGCCCCAGCATTTT.